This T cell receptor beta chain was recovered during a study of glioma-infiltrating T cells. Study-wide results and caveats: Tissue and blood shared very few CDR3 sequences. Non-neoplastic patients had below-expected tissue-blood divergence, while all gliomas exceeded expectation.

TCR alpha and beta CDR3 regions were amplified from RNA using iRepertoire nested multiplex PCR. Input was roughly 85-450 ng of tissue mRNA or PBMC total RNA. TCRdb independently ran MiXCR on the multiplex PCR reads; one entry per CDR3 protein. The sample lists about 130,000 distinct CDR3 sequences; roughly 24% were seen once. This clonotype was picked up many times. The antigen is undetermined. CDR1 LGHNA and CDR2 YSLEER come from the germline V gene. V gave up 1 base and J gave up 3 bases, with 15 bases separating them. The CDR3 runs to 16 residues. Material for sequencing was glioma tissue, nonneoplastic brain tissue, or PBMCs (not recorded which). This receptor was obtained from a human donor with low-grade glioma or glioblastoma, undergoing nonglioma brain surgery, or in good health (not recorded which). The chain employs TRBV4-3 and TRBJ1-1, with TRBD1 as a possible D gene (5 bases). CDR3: CASSQGTGLEDTEAFF. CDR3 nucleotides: TGCGCCAGCAGCCAAGGTACAGGACTAGAGGACACTGAAGCTTTCTTT.